This paragraph reports one TCR beta chain. Its antigen remains unidentified. No qualities accompany the bases; no much larger clone lies one base away. V is cut by 2 bases and J by 3 bases, and the space between the germline ends is 13 bases. CDR1 and CDR2 are drawn from the germline V gene: SGHTA, FQGTGA. Including the terminal cysteine and phenylalanine, the CDR3 comprises 16 residues. CDR3 DNA is the only sequence kept; it has 48 bases, read in frame from the first base. The immunoSEQ Assay, a bias-controlled multiplex PCR, was used to amplify TCRbeta CDR3 regions from genomic DNA. The source study handled its data this way. Within the assay, amplification of reference gene primers was used to estimate how many nucleated cells each sample contained. To quantify the absolute abundance of each unique TCRbeta CDR3 rearrangement, sequence reads were collapsed and filtered. Productive Simpson clonality was computed per sample as the square root of Simpson's diversity index over productive rearrangements. TCRdb carries this immuneACCESS record with in-frame sequences only. Its versions omit some clonotypes, under half of them owing to an unresolved V gene in the studies checked, with the rest unexplained. V and J calls plus clone size are reproduced from that table; the DNA served to infer D and trimming. This sample has some 94,000 clones in its table, and 87% of those were observed once. The leading ten clones occupy approximately 15% of the sample.

The collaborating institutions used their own protocols to collect whole blood in K2EDTA tubes. For TCRbeta analysis, collaborator samples were shipped as frozen whole blood, as isolated PBMCs, or as DNA extracted from either sample type. This specimen comes from a study of blood T cell repertoires in COVID-19 (dated by TCRdb to the early 2020s). Context from the whole study: Samples covering the acute and convalescent phases of COVID-19 were provided by collaborators in the United States, Italy and Spain. The material from the prospective study consisted of cDNA or gDNA derived from T cells, B-cell-depleted T cells, or PBMCs. The dataset comprised deeply sampled blood TCRbeta repertoires from subjects exposed to, actively infected with, or recovered from COVID-19. The repertoires were released in a freely available public database meant as a resource for research on the immune response to SARS-CoV-2. Samples were obtained from the ongoing ImmuneRACE study (first 160 participants) and from some 1,200 subjects provided by 6 global collaborators. Sample metadata almost always included a de-identified subject ID, COVID-19 status, age in years and sex. Where available, HLA class I and class II types were obtained from metadata supplied by the sample provider rather than from assay-based typing. What the research found in general, with its limitations: Clinical and demographic metadata were provided uncurated, with the amount varying by source and participant.

The sequenced sample consisted of peripheral blood. The chain couples TRBV7-3 to TRBJ2-2, and TRBD2 may be the D gene, going by 6 matching bases. This TCR was recovered from a human donor in a cohort sampled during active COVID-19. The CDR3 region: CASSLWTGEHTGELFF. The bases read TGTGCCAGCAGCTTATGGACGGGGGAGCACACCGGGGAGCTGTTTTTT.